Below are 7 T cell receptor beta chains sequenced from a single sample in a study of blood T cell repertoires in COVID-19. Profiled with immunoSEQ multiplex PCR; TCRdb holds only in-frame clones, not every one. The sample has more than 140,000 clones, over 80% seen once. Sequencing used peripheral blood. The receptors were sampled from a human donor in a cohort sampled during active COVID-19.

As DNA, the CDR3 is TGTGCCAGCAGCCCTAGACAGGGAGCGGACGAGCAGTACTTC. Translating it yields CASSPRQGADEQYF. This sequence joins TRBV3-1 (or the pseudogene TRBV3-2) and TRBJ2-7; 7 bases are shared with TRBD1. The V segment lost 4 bases and the J segment 5 bases; nucleotides outside the gene matches: 8. The CDR3 covers 14 residues. Germline CDR1 and CDR2: LGHDT and YNNKEL (reference sequence).

This clone rates as medium-sized (0.01 to 0.1%). The V gene is TRBV9, the J gene TRBJ1-2; no definite D call. Germline CDR1 and CDR2: SGDLS and YYNGEE. The CDR3 contains 19 residues. Deletions cut 3 bases from V and 2 bases from J, with 26 bases between. CDR3 DNA sequence: TGTGCCAGCAGCGGCGATCCCTCCTCTATGCTCAGGAAAAACTATGGCTACACCTTC. Protein: CASSGDPSSMLRKNYGYTF.

This clone was seen once. The CDR3 nucleotides read TGTGCCAGCAGTTTAGCAGGGATGGGGTTTGGCTACACCTTC. This sequence encodes CASSLAGMGFGYTF. The V and J genes are TRBV28 and TRBJ1-2, with D possibly matching TRBD1 (5 bases). Trimming took 2 bases from V and 7 from J, leaving 14 bases between them. This CDR3 comprises 14 residues. Germline assignment: CDR1 MDHEN and CDR2 SYDVKM.

In DNA, the CDR3 is TGTGCCAGCAGTTTCTCATCGCAGGGCTACGGCTACACCTTC. Protein sequence: CASSFSSQGYGYTF. The chain combines TRBV6-5 with TRBJ1-2, with D possibly being TRBD1 (5 bases). CDR1 and CDR2 (germline): MNHEY, SVGAGI. There are 14 residues in the CDR3. Trimming pared 4 bases from V and 8 bases from J, leaving 17 bases between.

This chain joins TRBV5-6 and TRBJ2-7; 13 bases match TRBD2. Germline V gives CDR1 SGHDT, CDR2 YYEEEE. V lost 4 bases and J lost 3; bases outside the gene matches: 4. This CDR3 comprises 15 residues. The CDR3 here is CASSPGLAGVYEQYF. Written as DNA, the CDR3 is TGTGCCAGCAGCCCTGGACTAGCGGGGGTCTACGAGCAGTACTTC.

The gene calls are TRBV28 and TRBJ2-7; 8 positions match TRBD2. Germline lookup yields CDR1 MDHEN and CDR2 SYDVKM. J lost 6 bases, V lost 8 bases, and 12 bases had no gene match. The CDR3 totals 14 residues. DNA of the CDR3: TGTGCCAGCCGTGTGGCCGGGACTAGTCGCGAGCAGTACTTC. Protein: CASRVAGTSREQYF.

CDR3 in amino acids: CASSSLNGGTGLREQYF. The CDR3 DNA reads TGTGCCAGCAGTTCCTTAAACGGCGGGACAGGGCTTCGGGAGCAGTACTTC. The chain employs TRBV28 and TRBJ2-7; 9 bases agree with TRBD1. Germline assignment: CDR1 MDHEN and CDR2 SYDVKM. Trimming at V came to 4 bases and at J to 7 bases, leaving 17 bases not matched to a gene. The CDR3 spans 17 residues.